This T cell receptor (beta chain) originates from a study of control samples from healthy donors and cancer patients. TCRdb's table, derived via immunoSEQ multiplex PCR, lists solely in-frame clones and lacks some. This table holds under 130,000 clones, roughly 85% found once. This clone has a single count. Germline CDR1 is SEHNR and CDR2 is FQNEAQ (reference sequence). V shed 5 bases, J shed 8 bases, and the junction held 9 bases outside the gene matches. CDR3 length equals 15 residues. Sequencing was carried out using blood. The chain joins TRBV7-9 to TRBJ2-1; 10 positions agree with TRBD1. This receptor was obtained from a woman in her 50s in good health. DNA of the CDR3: TGTGCCAGCAGCCCTACCGACAGGGGGCGGCATGAGCAGTTCTTC. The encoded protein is CASSPTDRGRHEQFF.